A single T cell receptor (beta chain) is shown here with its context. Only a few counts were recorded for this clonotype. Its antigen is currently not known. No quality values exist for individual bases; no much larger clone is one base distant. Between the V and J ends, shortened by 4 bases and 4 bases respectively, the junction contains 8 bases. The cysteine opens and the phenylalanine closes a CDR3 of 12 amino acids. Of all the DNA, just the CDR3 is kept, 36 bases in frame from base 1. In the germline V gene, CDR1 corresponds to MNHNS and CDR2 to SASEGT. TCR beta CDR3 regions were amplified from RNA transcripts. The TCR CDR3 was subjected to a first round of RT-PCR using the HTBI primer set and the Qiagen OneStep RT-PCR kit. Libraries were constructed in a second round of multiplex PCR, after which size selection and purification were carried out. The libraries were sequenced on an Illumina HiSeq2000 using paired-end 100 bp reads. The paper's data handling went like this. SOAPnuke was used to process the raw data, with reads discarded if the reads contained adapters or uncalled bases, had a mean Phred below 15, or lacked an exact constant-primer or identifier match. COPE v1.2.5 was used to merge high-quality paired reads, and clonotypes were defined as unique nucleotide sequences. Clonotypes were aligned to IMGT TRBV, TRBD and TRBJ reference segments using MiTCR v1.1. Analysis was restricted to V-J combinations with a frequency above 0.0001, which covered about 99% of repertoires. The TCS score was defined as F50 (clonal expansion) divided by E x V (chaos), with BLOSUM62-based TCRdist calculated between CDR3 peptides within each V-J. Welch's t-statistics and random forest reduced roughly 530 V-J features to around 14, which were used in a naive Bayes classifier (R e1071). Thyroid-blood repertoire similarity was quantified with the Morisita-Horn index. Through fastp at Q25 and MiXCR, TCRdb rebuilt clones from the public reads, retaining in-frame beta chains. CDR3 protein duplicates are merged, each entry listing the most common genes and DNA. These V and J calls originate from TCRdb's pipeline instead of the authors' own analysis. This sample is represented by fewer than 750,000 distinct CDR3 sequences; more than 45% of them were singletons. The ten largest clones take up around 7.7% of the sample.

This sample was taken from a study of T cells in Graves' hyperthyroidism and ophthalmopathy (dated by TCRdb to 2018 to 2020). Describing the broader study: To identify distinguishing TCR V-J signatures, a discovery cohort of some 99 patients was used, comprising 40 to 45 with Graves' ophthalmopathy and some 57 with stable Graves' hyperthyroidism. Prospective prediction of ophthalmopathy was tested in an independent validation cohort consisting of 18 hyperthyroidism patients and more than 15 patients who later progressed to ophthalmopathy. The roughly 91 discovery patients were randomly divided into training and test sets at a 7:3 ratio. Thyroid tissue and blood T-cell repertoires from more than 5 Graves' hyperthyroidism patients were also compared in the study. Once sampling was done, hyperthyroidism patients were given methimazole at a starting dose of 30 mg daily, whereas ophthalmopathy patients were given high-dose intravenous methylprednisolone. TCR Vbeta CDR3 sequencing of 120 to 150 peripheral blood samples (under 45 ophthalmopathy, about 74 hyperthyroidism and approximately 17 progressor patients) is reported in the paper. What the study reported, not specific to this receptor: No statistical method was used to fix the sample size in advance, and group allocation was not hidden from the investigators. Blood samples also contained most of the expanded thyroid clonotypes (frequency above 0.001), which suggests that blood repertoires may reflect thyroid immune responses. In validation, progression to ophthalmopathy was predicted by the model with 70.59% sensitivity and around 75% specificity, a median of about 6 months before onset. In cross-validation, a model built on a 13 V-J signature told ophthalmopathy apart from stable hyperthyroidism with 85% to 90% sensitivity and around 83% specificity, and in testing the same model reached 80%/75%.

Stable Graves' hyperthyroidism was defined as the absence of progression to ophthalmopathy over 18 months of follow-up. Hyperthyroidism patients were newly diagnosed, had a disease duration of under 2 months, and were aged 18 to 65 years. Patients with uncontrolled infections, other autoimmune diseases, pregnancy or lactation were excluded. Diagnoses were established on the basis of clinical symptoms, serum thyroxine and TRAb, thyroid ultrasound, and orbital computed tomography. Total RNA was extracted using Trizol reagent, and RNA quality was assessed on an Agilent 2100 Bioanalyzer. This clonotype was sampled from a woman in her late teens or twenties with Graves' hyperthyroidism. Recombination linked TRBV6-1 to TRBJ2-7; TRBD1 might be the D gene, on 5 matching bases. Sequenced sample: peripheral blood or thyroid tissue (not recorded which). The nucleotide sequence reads TGTGCCAGCAGTGCGCAGGGTTACGAGCAGTACTTC. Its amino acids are CASSAQGYEQYF.